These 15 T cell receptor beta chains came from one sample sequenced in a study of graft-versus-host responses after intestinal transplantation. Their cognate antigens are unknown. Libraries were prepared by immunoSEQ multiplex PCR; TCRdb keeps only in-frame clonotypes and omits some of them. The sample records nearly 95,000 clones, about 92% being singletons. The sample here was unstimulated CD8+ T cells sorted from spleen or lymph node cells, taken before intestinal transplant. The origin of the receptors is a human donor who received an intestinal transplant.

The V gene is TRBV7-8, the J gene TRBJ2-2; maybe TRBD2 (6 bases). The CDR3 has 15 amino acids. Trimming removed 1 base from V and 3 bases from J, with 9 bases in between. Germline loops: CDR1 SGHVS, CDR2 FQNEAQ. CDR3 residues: CASSLGWGDTGELFF. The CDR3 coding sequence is TGTGCCAGCAGCTTAGGTTGGGGGGACACCGGGGAGCTGTTTTTT.

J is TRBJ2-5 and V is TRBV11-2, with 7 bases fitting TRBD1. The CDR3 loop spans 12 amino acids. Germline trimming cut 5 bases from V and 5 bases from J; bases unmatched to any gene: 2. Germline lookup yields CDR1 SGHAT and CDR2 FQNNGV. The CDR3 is CASSTGEETQYF. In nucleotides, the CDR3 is TGTGCCAGCAGCACAGGGGAGGAGACCCAGTACTTC.

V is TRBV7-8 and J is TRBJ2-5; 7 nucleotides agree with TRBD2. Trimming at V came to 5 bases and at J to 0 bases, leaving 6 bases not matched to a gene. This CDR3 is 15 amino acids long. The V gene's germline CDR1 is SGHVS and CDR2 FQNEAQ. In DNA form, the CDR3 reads TGTGCCAGCAGCCTCTTTGCGGGAGACCAAGAGACCCAGTACTTC. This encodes CASSLFAGDQETQYF.

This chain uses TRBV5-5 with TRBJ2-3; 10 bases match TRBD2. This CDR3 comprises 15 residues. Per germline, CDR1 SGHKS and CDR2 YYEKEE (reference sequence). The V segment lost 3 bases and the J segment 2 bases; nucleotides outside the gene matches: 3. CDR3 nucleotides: TGTGCCAGCAGCTCCGGACTAGCGGACACAGATACGCAGTATTTT. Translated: CASSSGLADTDTQYF.

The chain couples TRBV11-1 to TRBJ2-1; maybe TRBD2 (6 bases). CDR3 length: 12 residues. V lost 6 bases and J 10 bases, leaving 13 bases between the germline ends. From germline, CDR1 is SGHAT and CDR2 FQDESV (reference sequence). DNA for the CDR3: TGTGCCAGCAGGGGGGGTAGCCCCGAGCAGTTCTTC. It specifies CASRGGSPEQFF.

This chain's CDR3 is CASSLGTGQAYNEQFF. The CDR3 DNA reads TGTGCCAGCAGCTTAGGGACGGGACAGGCCTACAATGAGCAGTTCTTC. The J gene is TRBJ2-1, the V gene TRBV7-8; TRBD1 agrees at 8 bases. Germline V CDR1 and CDR2: SGHVS, FQNEAQ. The CDR3 runs 16 residues. Trimming took 1 base from V and 2 from J; bases not matched to a gene: 4.

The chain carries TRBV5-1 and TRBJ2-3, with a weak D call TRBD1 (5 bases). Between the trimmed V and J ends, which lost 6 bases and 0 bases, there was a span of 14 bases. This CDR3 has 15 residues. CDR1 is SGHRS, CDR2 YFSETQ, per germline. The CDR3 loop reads CASTDSVTSTDTQYF. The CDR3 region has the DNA TGCGCCAGCACCGACAGTGTCACTAGCACAGATACGCAGTATTTT.

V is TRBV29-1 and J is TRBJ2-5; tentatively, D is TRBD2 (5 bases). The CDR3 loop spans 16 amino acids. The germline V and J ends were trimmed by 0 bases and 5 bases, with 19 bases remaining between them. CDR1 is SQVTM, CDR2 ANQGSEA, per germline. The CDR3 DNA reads TGCAGCGTTGAAGATCCGGACGGAGGAGGAGATGAGACCCAGTACTTC. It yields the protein CSVEDPDGGGDETQYF.

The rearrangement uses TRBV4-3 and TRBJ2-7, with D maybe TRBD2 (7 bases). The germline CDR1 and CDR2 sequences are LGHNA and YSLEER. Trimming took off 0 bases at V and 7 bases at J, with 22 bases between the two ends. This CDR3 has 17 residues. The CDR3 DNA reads TGCGCCAGCAGCCAAGATTTGGGAGCGGGACAATTGGGTGAGCAGTACTTC. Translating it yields CASSQDLGAGQLGEQYF.

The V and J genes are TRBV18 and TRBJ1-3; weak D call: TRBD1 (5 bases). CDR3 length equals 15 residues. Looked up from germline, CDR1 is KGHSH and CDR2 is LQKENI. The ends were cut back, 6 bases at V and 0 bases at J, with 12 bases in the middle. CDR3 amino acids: CASSRPGGSGNTIYF. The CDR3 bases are TGTGCCAGCTCCCGCCCGGGGGGCTCTGGAAACACCATATATTTT.

The CDR3 region has the DNA TGTGCCAGCAGCAAAGGGACTAGCGGGGGGAACCAAGAGACCCAGTACTTC. Translated: CASSKGTSGGNQETQYF. V usage is TRBV7-9 and J usage is TRBJ2-5; 15 bases align to TRBD2. V shed 5 bases and J 0 bases; nucleotides not matched to a gene: 4. This CDR3 spans 17 amino acids. The germline V gene has CDR1 SEHNR and CDR2 FQNEAQ (reference sequence).

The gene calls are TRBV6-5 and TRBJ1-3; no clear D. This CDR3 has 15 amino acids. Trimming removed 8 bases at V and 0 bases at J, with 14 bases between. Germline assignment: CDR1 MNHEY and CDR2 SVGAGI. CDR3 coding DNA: TGTGCCAGCCTACACGGGGTTTACTCTGGAAACACCATATATTTT. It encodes CASLHGVYSGNTIYF.

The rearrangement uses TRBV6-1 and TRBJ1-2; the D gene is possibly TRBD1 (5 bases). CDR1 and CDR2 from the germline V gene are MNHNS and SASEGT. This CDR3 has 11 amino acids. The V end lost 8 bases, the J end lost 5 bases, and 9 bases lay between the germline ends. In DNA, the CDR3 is TGTGCCAGCGGGGGAGGTTATGGCTACACCTTC. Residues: CASGGGYGYTF.

CDR3 amino acids: CASSFQGVSTEAFF. For the CDR3, the DNA is TGTGCCAGCAGTTTTCAGGGGGTTAGTACTGAAGCTTTCTTT. The chain employs TRBV28 and TRBJ1-1; TRBD1 agrees at 7 bases. Trimming took 3 bases from V and 5 from J; bases not matched to a gene: 6. The CDR3 runs to 14 residues. Germline-derived CDR1 and CDR2 are MDHEN and SYDVKM.

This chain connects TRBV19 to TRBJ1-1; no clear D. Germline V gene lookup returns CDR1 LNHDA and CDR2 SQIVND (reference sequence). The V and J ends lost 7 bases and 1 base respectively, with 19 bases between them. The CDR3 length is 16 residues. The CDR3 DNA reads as TGTGCCAGTACCCCGGACTGGTCGCGGCCGAACACTGAAGCTTTCTTT. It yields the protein CASTPDWSRPNTEAFF. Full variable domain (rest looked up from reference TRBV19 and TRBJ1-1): DGGITQSPKYLFRKEGQNVTLSCEQNLNHDAMYWYRQDPGQGLRLIYYSQIVNDFQKGDIAEGYSVSREKKESFPLTVTSAQKNPTAFYLCASTPDWSRPNTEAFFGQGTRLTVV.